This T cell receptor (beta chain) was captured by sequencing in a study of cytomegalovirus exposure and HLA in healthy donors. The donors (healthy individuals) were bone marrow donors. Findings and limits, study-wide: The majority of CMV-associated TCR beta chains were reported as apparently HLA-restricted in a later analysis. A previous analysis found most TCR beta V segments productive roughly 87% or roughly 30% of the time.

Of note for this clone: Its antigen is not known.

Both 60 Vbeta primers and 13 Jbeta primers went into the PCR. Sequencing used immunoSEQ multiplex PCR; TCRdb keeps in-frame clones, though not all of them. The sample has under 200,000 clones. The sample comprised PBMCs. The TCR originated in a woman between 18 and 29 years old in good health and CMV-seropositive.

CDR3 protein: CASSQDGVSRETQYF. CDR3 bases: TGCGCCAGCAGCCAAGATGGAGTAAGTCGGGAGACCCAGTACTTC. The genes are TRBV4-1 and TRBJ2-5; no clear D gene. Germline CDR1 and CDR2: MGHRA and YSYEKL. The CDR3 runs 15 residues. With 0 bases removed from V and 5 bases from J, the gap between germline ends came to 13 bases.